This T cell receptor (beta chain) came from a study of CD8 T cells in Susac syndrome. Study as a whole: Among the Susac syndrome patients sequenced, about 6 had active disease and under 10 were in remission. Patients with Susac syndrome were therapy-naive, on corticosteroids, or on intravenous immunoglobulin alone at the time that blood was drawn.

cDNA came from about 0.5 to 1 ug RNA primed by random hexamers. One entry per CDR3 protein results from TCRdb running MiXCR on the immunoSEQ multiplex PCR reads. The sample lists over 150,000 distinct CDR3 sequences; 95% to 96% were seen once. Germline CDR1 reads MNHEY; CDR2 reads SVGEGT. The CDR3 extends over 14 amino acids. The V and J ends lost 0 bases and 2 bases respectively, with 8 bases between them. Study-wide results and caveats: In Susac patients, clonal expansion was not detected in CD4+ cells.

Points on this clonotype: No antigen is known for it.

The gene calls are TRBV6-2 or TRBV6-3 and TRBJ2-7; D is perhaps TRBD1 (5 bases). Sequencing was carried out using CD4+ T cells from PBMCs. The sequence came from a human donor with Susac syndrome. CDR3 in DNA: TGTGCCAGCAGTTACTCAGGGGTTACCTACGAGCAGTACGTC. This translates into CASSYSGVTYEQYV.